The 27 T cell receptor beta chains below all came from one sample that was sequenced in a study of blood T cells in healthy people across ages. Alongside a J-beta primer mix, a sample-barcoded 5' primer served in a second PCR lasting roughly 6 to 11 cycles. TCRdb reprocessed the 5' RACE reads with MiXCR, giving one entry per CDR3 protein. The table shows fewer than 900,000 distinct CDR3 sequences, with roughly 43% occurring only once. Sample: blood. These receptors were obtained from a woman aged 60-75 years in good health.

This clonotype was counted only a few times. It may be a read error: a sequence one base away is much more abundant. The chain uses TRBV10-3 and TRBJ2-3; D may be TRBD1 (6 bases). CDR3 length: 14 residues. The germline V gene encodes CDR1 ENHRY and CDR2 SYGVKD. V lost 11 bases and J 1 base, leaving 16 bases between the germline ends. In nucleotides, the CDR3 is TGTGCCTCTAGGGCGGCAGGGGGCACAGATACGCAGTATTTT. Amino acid sequence: CASRAAGGTDTQYF.

This clonotype was counted at least ten times. The chain uses TRBV7-2 and TRBJ2-1, with TRBD2 identical over 7 bases. Losses at the gene ends were 2 bases for V and 4 bases for J; bases not matched to a gene: 5. The CDR3 contains 15 residues. Germline assignment: CDR1 SGHTA and CDR2 FQGNSA. The CDR3: CASSLYSGPYNEQFF. CDR3 DNA sequence: TGTGCCAGCAGCTTATATAGCGGGCCATACAATGAGCAGTTCTTC.

V is TRBV12-3 or TRBV12-4 and J is TRBJ2-7; 9 positions agree with TRBD1. The CDR3 spans 14 residues. The J segment lost 7 bases and the V segment lost 6 bases, leaving 10 bases of the junction unmatched. The CDR3 coding sequence is TGTGCCAGCAGGAGACAGGGGGGCTACAATGAGCAGTACTTC. Residues: CASRRQGGYNEQYF.

This clonotype was observed a handful of times. The CDR3 coding sequence is TGTGCCAGCAGTGAAGTGCAGGGGTATGGCAATGAGCAGTTCTTC. Its protein is CASSEVQGYGNEQFF. This chain uses TRBV6-1 with TRBJ2-1; D possibly corresponds to TRBD1 (6 bases). V gave up 1 base and J gave up 6 bases, with 13 bases separating them. The CDR3 contains 15 residues. Per germline, CDR1 MNHNS and CDR2 SASEGT.

The chain couples TRBV14 to TRBJ1-2; D not resolved. Trimming removed 1 base from V and 3 bases from J, with 6 bases in between. CDR1 is SGHDN, CDR2 FVKESK, per germline. The CDR3 covers 13 residues. Here the CDR3 reads CASSQAPYYGYTF. Written as DNA, the CDR3 is TGTGCCAGCAGCCAAGCTCCATACTATGGCTACACCTTC.

This clonotype was picked up one time. V usage is TRBV6-6 and J usage is TRBJ2-1, with TRBD2 identical over 13 bases. The CDR3 consists of 17 residues. The V gene end was trimmed by 6 bases and the J gene end by 0 bases; junction bases not matched to a gene: 5. Germline V gives CDR1 MNHNY, CDR2 SVGAGI (reference sequence). CDR3 sequence (DNA): TGTGCCAGCAGGAGACTAGCGGGGGGTCTCTCCTACAATGAGCAGTTCTTC. Translated: CASRRLAGGLSYNEQFF.

The chain uses TRBV12-3 or TRBV12-4 and TRBJ1-2, with D possibly matching TRBD1 (5 bases). Trimming stripped 8 bases from V and 6 bases from J, with 28 bases between. The CDR3 has 17 residues. The chain's CDR3 is CASSFSLTETDWDGYTF. The DNA of the CDR3 is TGTGCCAGCTCATTCTCCCTGACAGAGACGGACTGGGATGGCTACACCTTC.

The chain's CDR3 is CSARHPDRTYEQFF. The CDR3 coding sequence is TGCAGTGCTAGACATCCGGACAGGACCTACGAGCAGTTCTTC. The rearrangement uses TRBV20-1 and TRBJ2-1, with 7 nucleotides matching TRBD1. V trimming: 2 bases; J trimming: 10 bases; junction bases outside the gene matches: 11. The CDR3 has 14 residues. CDR1 and CDR2 from the germline V gene are DFQATT and SNEGSKA (reference sequence).

The chain uses TRBV5-5 and TRBJ1-3, with 7 bases fitting TRBD1. CDR3 length equals 14 residues. Trimming at V came to 1 base and at J to 4 bases, leaving 2 bases not matched to a gene. Per germline, CDR1 SGHKS and CDR2 YYEKEE (reference sequence). The CDR3 protein is CASSLTGDGNTIYF. The CDR3 region has the DNA TGTGCCAGCAGCTTGACAGGGGACGGAAACACCATATATTTT. Full variable domain (outside the CDR3, taken from reference TRBV5-5 and TRBJ1-3): DAGVTQSPTHLIKTRGQQVTLRCSPISGHKSVSWYQQVLGQGPQFIFQYYEKEERGRGNFPDRFSARQFPNYSSELNVNALLLGDSALYLCASSLTGDGNTIYFGEGSWLTVV.

This chain connects TRBV20-1 to TRBJ2-3, with D perhaps TRBD2 (6 bases). The CDR3 runs to 16 residues. CDR1 DFQATT and CDR2 SNEGSKA come from the germline V gene (reference sequence). With 3 bases removed from V and 6 bases from J, the gap between germline ends came to 22 bases. The CDR3 nucleotides are TGCAGTGCTAGCCCTTCTGAAACGGGGGTGACGGATACGCAGTATTTT. Its translation: CSASPSETGVTDTQYF.

This sequence joins TRBV29-1 and TRBJ2-3, with D possibly matching TRBD2 (6 bases). Germline CDR1 and CDR2: SQVTM and ANQGSEA. This CDR3 comprises 13 residues. V dropped 7 bases and J dropped 2 bases, with 13 bases sitting between them. For the CDR3, the DNA is TGCAGCGGCGGGGCAGGGTTCACAGATACGCAGTATTTT. Translation: CSGGAGFTDTQYF.

In its sample, this clonotype was seen many times. The chain joins TRBV6-6 to TRBJ2-1, with 11 bases that match TRBD2. Germline-derived CDR1 and CDR2 are MNHNY and SVGAGI (reference sequence). This CDR3 has 17 amino acids. The V and J ends lost 4 bases and 1 base, in that order; junction bases with no gene match: 6. For the CDR3, the DNA is TGTGCCAGCAGTTCCCCGGGACTAGCGGCTTCCTACAATGAGCAGTTCTTC. It translates to CASSSPGLAASYNEQFF.

This clonotype came up a few times. The V gene is TRBV11-1, the J gene TRBJ2-3; 7 nucleotides match TRBD2. This CDR3 region has 15 residues. Per germline, CDR1 SGHAT and CDR2 FQDESV (reference sequence). Trimming cost V 3 bases and J 3 bases; bases outside gene matches: 6. CDR3: CASSFSSSGTDTQYF. CDR3 nucleotides: TGTGCCAGCAGCTTCTCTAGTAGCGGGACAGATACGCAGTATTTT.

In nucleotides, the CDR3 is TGTGCCAGCAGCACAAGGGAGTTAGAGACCCAGTACTTC. Translating it yields CASSTRELETQYF. The chain joins TRBV7-6 to TRBJ2-5; maybe TRBD2 (5 bases). The CDR3 spans 13 residues. Germline CDR1 is SGHVS and CDR2 is FNYEAQ. Trimming took 5 bases from V and 4 from J, leaving 11 bases between them.

The rearrangement joins TRBV7-9 to TRBJ2-3; D call uncertain. Germline CDR1 is SEHNR and CDR2 is FQNEAQ (reference sequence). The CDR3 runs to 14 residues. The V end was cut by 3 bases, the J end by 1 base, with 8 bases between. In DNA form, the CDR3 reads TGTGCCAGCAGCTTCAGGAGTCGCACAGATACGCAGTATTTT. Translation: CASSFRSRTDTQYF.

This clonotype came up a few times. J is TRBJ2-7 and V is TRBV4-3, with TRBD2 identical over 9 bases. Judging by the DNA end, TRBJ2-4 fits better; the J call may be wrong. Germline CDR1 reads LGHNA; CDR2 reads YSLEER. The CDR3 is 15 amino acids. This CDR3 is CASSQDAARGGIQYF. The CDR3 nucleotides read TGCGCCAGCAGCCAAGATGCGGCGCGGGGGGGCATTCAGTACTTC.

The chain recombines TRBV25-1 with TRBJ1-2; D not certain. The ends were cut back, 2 bases at V and 8 bases at J, with 12 bases in the middle. In germline, CDR1 is MGHDK, CDR2 SYGVNS. This CDR3 region has 13 residues. The CDR3 sequence: CASSEEGVRGYTF. The CDR3 bases are TGTGCCAGCAGTGAAGAGGGTGTAAGAGGCTACACCTTC.

J is TRBJ1-2 and V is TRBV5-1, with D tentatively TRBD1 (5 bases). Germline V gene sequence: CDR1 SGHRS, CDR2 YFSETQ. The CDR3 contains 15 residues. Trimming took 4 bases from V and 5 from J, leaving 18 bases between them. CDR3 DNA sequence: TGCGCCAGCAGCCAGATCGGGTCGCAGGGATATGGCTACACCTTC. It codes for CASSQIGSQGYGYTF.

The J gene is TRBJ2-1, the V gene TRBV4-1, with 9 bases matching TRBD2. Trimming removed 11 bases from V and 4 bases from J; junction bases left unmatched: 9. Looked up from germline, CDR1 is MGHRA and CDR2 is YSYEKL. This CDR3 has 14 amino acids. The CDR3 nucleotides are TGCGCCCGGACGCGGGAGGGCTGGTACAATGAGCAGTTCTTC. It encodes CARTREGWYNEQFF.

V gene TRBV6-4 combines with J gene TRBJ1-2; D is ambiguous. This CDR3 contains 13 residues. Between the trimmed V and J ends, which lost 3 bases and 2 bases, there was a span of 7 bases. Germline loops: CDR1 MRHNA, CDR2 SNTAGT. The CDR3 bases are TGTGCCAGCAGTGAGGGCAGGAACTATGGCTACACCTTC. Encoded protein: CASSEGRNYGYTF.

This clonotype was seen once. The chain employs TRBV28 and TRBJ2-7; D may be TRBD1 or TRBD2 (5 bases each). The CDR3 runs 12 residues. Germline values: CDR1 MDHEN, CDR2 SYDVKM. V lost 6 bases, J lost 6 bases, and 12 bases lay in between. CDR3 sequence (DNA): TGTGCCAGCAGGAGACAGAGGGGCGAGCAGTACTTC. Translated: CASRRQRGEQYF.

This clonotype was recorded at least ten times. The J gene is TRBJ2-4, the V gene TRBV2; no reliable D call. Trimming cost V 2 bases and J 0 bases, with 5 bases left between them. Germline-derived CDR1 and CDR2 are SNHLY and FYNNEI. CDR3 length: 14 residues. CDR3 sequence (DNA): TGTGCCAGCAGTGAACTGATAGCCAAAAACATTCAGTACTTC. It specifies CASSELIAKNIQYF. The whole variable domain, remainder taken from reference TRBV2 and TRBJ2-4, is EPEVTQTPSHQVTQMGQEVILRCVPISNHLYFYWYRQILGQKVEFLVSFYNNEISEKSEIFDDQFSVERPDGSNFTLKIRSTKLEDSAMYFCASSELIAKNIQYFGAGTRLSVL.

This clonotype was observed a single time. The V and J genes are TRBV3-1 and TRBJ1-4, with a weak D call TRBD1 (5 bases). V lost 3 bases to trimming and J lost 0 bases, with 8 bases between them. Germline lookup yields CDR1 LGHDT and CDR2 YNNKEL (reference sequence). The CDR3 is 15 residues long. Here the CDR3 DNA reads TGTGCCAGCAGCCAGGGGGTTGCAACTAATGAAAAACTGTTTTTT. It translates to CASSQGVATNEKLFF.

The chain joins TRBV6-2 or TRBV6-3 to TRBJ2-1; 7 nucleotides align to TRBD2. The germline gives CDR1 MNHEY, CDR2 SVGEGT. The CDR3 is 15 residues long. The junction had 12 bases not matched to a gene; V was cut back by 7 bases and J by 6 bases. This CDR3 reads CASTVPGTIINEQFF. The CDR3 DNA reads TGTGCCAGCACCGTACCCGGGACTATCATCAATGAGCAGTTCTTC.

This chain joins TRBV20-1 and TRBJ2-7, with 13 bases matching TRBD2. CDR3 length equals 14 residues. Per germline, CDR1 DFQATT and CDR2 SNEGSKA (reference sequence). The trim removed 8 bases at V and 0 bases at J, leaving 4 bases unmatched. The CDR3 loop is CSSWTSGGSYEQYF. In DNA, the CDR3 is TGCAGTAGTTGGACTAGCGGGGGCTCCTACGAGCAGTACTTC.

Details on this clonotype: A read error may explain this, as a much larger clone is one base away. V is TRBV20-1 and J is TRBJ2-3, with 12 bases identical to TRBD2. This CDR3 has 17 amino acids. Germline assignment: CDR1 DFQATT and CDR2 SNEGSKA (reference sequence). CDR3 amino acids: CSARVPRLAGATGTQYF. CDR3 bases: TGCAGTGCTAGAGTCCCAAGACTAGCGGGGGCCACAGGTACGCAGTATTTT.

The chain is built from TRBV29-1 and TRBJ2-6; D may correspond to TRBD1 or TRBD2 (5 bases each). Germline values: CDR1 SQVTM, CDR2 ANQGSEA. V was trimmed by 0 bases and J by 3 bases, leaving 9 bases between them. This CDR3 comprises 15 residues. For the CDR3, the DNA is TGCAGCGTTGAAGACGGGGCGGGTGGGGCCAACGTCCTGACTTTC. Translated: CSVEDGAGGANVLTF.